This TCR beta chain came from a study of cytomegalovirus exposure and HLA in healthy donors (dated by TCRdb to between 2016 and 2019). The study in broad terms: According to an earlier analysis of 587 of the donors, about 179 million T cells yielded 117 million unique TCR beta sequences and 276 Gb of sequence data. The number of typed donors differed by locus: about 620-640 for A, B, C, DRB1 and DQB1; some 500 for DQA1; around 580 for DPA1; and roughly 470 for DPB1. In a later analysis, previously published TCR beta repertoires from some 640 donors were re-analyzed and high-resolution HLA genotyping was added so that TCR occurrence patterns could be studied. Along with the approximately 700-subject first cohort, a separate validation cohort of over 90 different subjects was used. A later genetic analysis took genome-wide SNP genotypes for 398 of the 666 donors and used that subset as a discovery cohort. The study aimed to test whether cataloging public T cell receptors could reveal signatures of past pathogen exposure. The later analysis used no new phenotypic data to find candidate immune exposures, relying instead on TCR beta sequences and their occurrence across donors. Class I and class II HLA loci were covered by the typing at four-digit resolution. The T cell repertoires of under 750 subjects were profiled by immunosequencing and related to cytomegalovirus serostatus. To predict cytomegalovirus infection status, the study combined high-throughput TCR immunosequencing, statistical association of individual TCRs with disease status, and machine learning. Alongside the repertoire data, information on donor age, sex, ethnicity and CMV serostatus was compiled. Among the roughly 430 genotyped donors, about 85% belonged to the genetic ancestry cluster associated with self-reported Caucasian donors. Among about 360 genotyped donors of the cohort, an average of 235,054 unique TCR beta nucleotide sequences were sequenced per donor, approximately 20% of them non-productive. An earlier analysis of some 500 of the donors used high-throughput TCR beta sequencing to judge whether each TCR beta V gene segment behaved as functional or pseudogenic. An early release covering about 600 HLA-typed donors comprised about 300 gigabases of sequencing data and some 79 million unique TCR sequences. All discovery cohort repertoires had been generated using a single sequencing platform. A few DR-DQ haplotypes were treated as single units for association and clustering because of strong linkage in the cohort. General conclusions and limits of the study: A total of 150 or so TCR beta chains were listed by the study as associated with cytomegalovirus. The 87-base-pair reads could not distinguish some IMGT-functional V segments, including TRBV6-2 and TRBV6-3, so those segments were excluded. It was suggested by the authors that the approach could potentially be generalized to other disease states and immunological phenotypes. Roughly uniform sequencing depth across donors was assumed in presence/absence analyses, although this assumption may not hold. A cluster of highly shared sequence variants was judged likely to be a technical artifact of the sequencing pipeline. In a later analysis, over 15,000 TCR beta sequences were associated with specific HLA alleles at a false discovery rate of 0.05. Because HLA typing was unavailable for some donors at each locus, only the typed subset was used in association tests. For the cohort, immune exposure information was limited to CMV serostatus. In a later genetic analysis, fewer N-insertions in productive TCRs were reported among donors in an Asian-associated ancestry cluster than the roughly 700-donor mean. Cytomegalovirus status was reported to be diagnosed by the classifier with high specificity and sensitivity in both the original and validation cohorts. The earlier analysis of approximately 560 of the donors excluded 15 to 20 rarely observed V segments, including chromosome 9 orphons, because counts were too low. In vitro tests confirmed that three of the cytomegalovirus-associated TCR beta chains recognize cytomegalovirus antigens. A further reported finding was that TCR beta sequences accurately predicted the HLA-A and HLA-B alleles for most subjects in the first cohort. Linkage disequilibrium might explain the correlated functional status among segregating V segments, but an unknown experimental factor could not be excluded. When HLA alleles, especially DR and DQ, strongly co-occurred, attributing TCR associations to individual alleles was difficult. A later analysis reported that several top co-occurrence clusters appeared linked to parvovirus B19, influenza, CMV and Epstein-Barr virus. This cohort had only TCR beta chains sequenced, and the lack of alpha or paired-chain data limited which features could be detected. Most TCR sequences were seen in very few donors, while some public TCRs were found in many individuals. In an earlier analysis of about 550 of the donors, most TCR beta V segments were observed in productive rearrangements about 90% or about 30% of the time, broadly matching IMGT annotations. Compared with equally common non-associated chains, HLA-associated TCR beta chains in a later analysis were more clonally expanded and had lower generation probabilities. In a later analysis, TCR association rates were found to vary across HLA loci, with the most associated TCRs seen for DRB1 alleles and the fewest for HLA-C alleles. An association between a missense DCLRE1C variant and V-gene and J-gene trimming of TCR beta chains was found in a later genetic analysis and replicated in an independent cohort. Most CMV-associated TCR beta chains appeared to be HLA-restricted in a later analysis, and the HLA associations seemed to be driven largely by CMV exposure.

In total, about 650 healthy bone marrow donors made up the cohort. Cohort members were all nominally healthy when sampled, although unrecorded immune exposures were likely present. The donor tested CMV seronegative and was one of the 352 seronegative cohort members. A peripheral blood sample was provided by each donor, and peripheral blood mononuclear cells were used for TCR beta sequencing. Genomic DNA extraction from the blood cell samples was performed with the Qiagen DNeasy Blood Extraction Kit. For this clone: Its recognized antigen is unknown. Base qualities were left out, and no much larger clone turns up one base away.

The V and J ends are trimmed by 5 bases and 2 bases, leaving 16 bases between them. Looking up the germline V gene (reference sequence) yields CDR1 MNHEY and CDR2 SMNVEV. The CDR3 runs 15 residues from the cysteine to the phenylalanine. CDR3 DNA is the only sequence kept; it has 45 bases, read in frame from the first base. The library was obtained by the immunoSEQ multiplex PCR assay. A mixture of 60 forward primers for TCR Vbeta segments and 13 reverse primers for TCR Jbeta segments was used in the multiplex PCR. The CDR3 region of rearranged TCR beta genes was amplified from genomic DNA with a multiplex PCR assay. Amplified TCR beta libraries were sequenced as 87-base-pair reads on the Illumina HiSeq System. The paper's data handling went like this. A later analysis counted around 72 million unique TCR beta chains across the 666 repertoires, and some 11 million of these chains were shared by at least two donors. A nearest-neighbor algorithm error-corrected the raw reads and collapsed the reads into unique sequences, merging closely related sequences to remove PCR and sequencing errors. To assign V, D and J gene segments, CDR3 sequences were aligned to IMGT reference sequences. For a sequence to be retained, a match of at least six nucleotides was required to both a V gene segment and a J gene segment. A rearrangement was called productive if the CDR3 had no stop codons and remained in frame with V and J, and every other rearrangement was called non-productive. CDR3 was defined according to IMGT convention as the region running from the second conserved V-encoded cysteine to the conserved J-encoded phenylalanine. Sequences without an unambiguous match to a single V gene segment were excluded from the earlier analysis of about 630 of the donors. An earlier analysis of a few hundred of the donors classified V segments as functional when productive rearrangements were above 56.7% and as segregating when the standard deviation between donors was above 5%. A statistical classification framework was developed to diagnose cytomegalovirus status using the catalog of TCR beta chain sequences. In a later analysis, TCR nucleotide sequences were compared against IMGT/GENE-DB human TR gene sequences so that V and J genes could be assigned. In a later analysis, CDR3 sequences and most-parsimonious VDJ recombination scenarios were assigned using the TCRdist pipeline. A later analysis defined each TCR beta chain by its CDR3 amino acid sequence plus V-gene family, and excluded reads lacking a unique V-gene family. A later analysis removed roughly 590 highly shared, low-generation-probability nucleotide sequences to deal with suspected cross-contamination and a sequencing artifact. For each public chain, a later analysis derived a clonal expansion index from normalized ranks of inferred template counts within each repertoire. A later analysis computed generation probabilities with a VDJ recombination model fitted to out-of-frame rearrangements, and checked the results against IGoR. Hypergeometric tests were used in a later analysis to score TCR-TCR, TCR-HLA and TCR-CMV co-occurrence, with a repertoire-size bias correction applied to the TCR pairs. In a later analysis, false discovery rates were estimated by permuting HLA or CMV assignments 20 times. In a later analysis, co-occurring TCRs were grouped with DBSCAN, and TCRdist sequence similarity was added when clustering was performed within HLA-allele-positive subsets. Repertoires with fewer than 30,000 or more than 120,000 public chains were left out of co-occurrence clustering, as were a handful of repertoires with anomalous nucleotide sharing. Imported from immuneACCESS, the table was reduced by TCRdb to in-frame sequences with V and J called. These copies leave out some clones; in studies compared against another copy, an unresolved V gene accounts for under half, and the cause of the remainder is not known. Clone size and the V and J calls come from that table; the DNA yielded D and trimming. The sample has approximately 130,000 clones on record, 81% of them singletons. Jointly, the top ten make up 0.55% to 0.85% of the sample.

The rearrangement joined TRBV27 to TRBJ2-7; no confident D gene assignment can be made. Sequencing input: PBMCs. The TCR comes from a man between 18 and 35 years old in good health and CMV-seronegative. The CDR3 here reads CASSASEPTTYEQYF. The DNA sequence is TGTGCCAGCAGTGCCAGTGAGCCGACAACCTACGAGCAGTACTTC.